What follows are 5 T cell receptor beta chains derived from one specimen sequenced in a study of blood T cell repertoires in COVID-19. Here immunoSEQ multiplex PCR was the method, and the copy in TCRdb shows in-frame clones only, minus some. The sample records 300,000 to 400,000 clones, roughly 85% being singletons. Sequencing input: PBMCs or T cells enriched from blood (not recorded which). The receptors come from a woman aged 25 to 45 who had been exposed to COVID-19.

V and J are TRBV5-1 and TRBJ2-1; TRBD1 might be the D (6 bases). CDR1 and CDR2 (germline): SGHRS, YFSETQ. Trimming took off 1 base at V and 2 bases at J, with 10 bases between the two ends. CDR3 size: 15 residues. CDR3 protein: CASSLWDTTYNEQFF. CDR3 nucleotides: TGCGCCAGCAGCTTGTGGGACACGACCTACAATGAGCAGTTCTTC.

V gene TRBV9 combines with J gene TRBJ2-7, with no clear D. Trimming removed 8 bases from V and 0 bases from J, with 12 bases in between. From germline, CDR1 is SGDLS and CDR2 YYNGEE. The CDR3 runs 13 residues. The CDR3 sequence is CARFPHLSYEQYF. CDR3 nucleotides: TGTGCCAGATTTCCACATCTCTCCTACGAGCAGTACTTC.

The genes are TRBV28 and TRBJ2-7; 7 bases are a match to TRBD1. The trim removed 11 bases at V and 2 bases at J, leaving 6 bases unmatched. Germline assignment: CDR1 MDHEN and CDR2 SYDVKM. The CDR3 sequence is 12 residues long. DNA for the CDR3: TGTGCCGCTGGGACAGTCCCCTACGAGCAGTACTTC. Translating gives CAAGTVPYEQYF.

The chain couples TRBV7-3 to TRBJ2-2; 8 nucleotides agree with TRBD1. The CDR3 spans 16 residues. The germline V gene has CDR1 SGHTA and CDR2 FQGTGA. Losses at the gene ends were 0 bases for V and 1 base for J; bases not matched to a gene: 1. CDR3: CASSLTGQGNTGELFF. The CDR3 nucleotides are TGTGCCAGCAGCTTAACAGGACAGGGGAACACCGGGGAGCTGTTTTTT.

In this sample, this clone turned up once. CDR3 nucleotide sequence: TGCGCCAGCAGCTTTCATAGTTTCGACGAGCAGTACTTC. Its protein product is CASSFHSFDEQYF. This chain links TRBV5-1 with TRBJ2-7, with unresolved D. V lost 2 bases to trimming and J lost 5 bases, with 11 bases between them. Germline CDR1 reads SGHRS; CDR2 reads YFSETQ. This CDR3 has 13 amino acids.